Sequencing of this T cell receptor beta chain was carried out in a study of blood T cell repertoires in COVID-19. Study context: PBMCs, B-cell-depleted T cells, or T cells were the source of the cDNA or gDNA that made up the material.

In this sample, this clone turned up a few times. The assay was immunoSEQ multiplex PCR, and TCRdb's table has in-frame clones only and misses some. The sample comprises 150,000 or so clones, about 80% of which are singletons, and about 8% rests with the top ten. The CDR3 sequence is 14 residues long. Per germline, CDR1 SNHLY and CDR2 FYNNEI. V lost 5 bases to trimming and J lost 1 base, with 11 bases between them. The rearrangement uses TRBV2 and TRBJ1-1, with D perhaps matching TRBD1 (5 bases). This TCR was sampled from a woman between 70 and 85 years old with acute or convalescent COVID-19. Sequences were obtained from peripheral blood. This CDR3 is CASSRTFTNTEAFF. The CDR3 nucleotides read TGTGCCAGCAGTCGGACATTTACGAACACTGAAGCTTTCTTT. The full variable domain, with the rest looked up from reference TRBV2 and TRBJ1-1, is EPEVTQTPSHQVTQMGQEVILRCVPISNHLYFYWYRQILGQKVEFLVSFYNNEISEKSEIFDDQFSVERPDGSNFTLKIRSTKLEDSAMYFCASSRTFTNTEAFFGQGTRLTVV.